This is a list of T cell receptor beta chains from one sample in a study of blood T cell repertoires in COVID-19. Assay: immunoSEQ multiplex PCR; the TCRdb copy retains only in-frame clones and omits some. The sample holds about 240,000 clones, roughly 87% seen once. Sequencing was performed on PBMCs or T cells enriched from blood (not recorded which). Every receptor here comes from a woman in her twenties or thirties with acute COVID-19. The CDR3 runs from the conserved cysteine through the conserved F or W. The order of the fields is V gene, J gene, CDR3 length, clone size, D gene, CDR3 protein. A D gene is named only where the DNA matches it firmly. Clone sizes are given selectively: once, few, many, or a class where the clone is expanded.

v_gene: TRBV9
j_gene: TRBJ2-2
len: 16
abundance: .
d_gene: TRBD2
CDR3aa: CASSARLAEITGELFF

v_gene: TRBV10-3
j_gene: TRBJ1-2
len: 14
abundance: .
d_gene: TRBD1
CDR3aa: CAISELAQGNGYTF

v_gene: TRBV11-2
j_gene: TRBJ2-1
len: 16
abundance: .
d_gene: TRBD2
CDR3aa: CASSRRVSGGGNEQFF

v_gene: TRBV5-1
j_gene: .
len: 13
abundance: .
d_gene: TRBD1
CDR3aa: CASSPRDSDEQYF

v_gene: TRBV4-1
j_gene: TRBJ1-2
len: 12
abundance: once
d_gene: .
CDR3aa: CASSQGLEGYTF

v_gene: TRBV5-1
j_gene: TRBJ1-3
len: 17
abundance: .
d_gene: .
CDR3aa: CASSLVGDSVSGNTIYF

v_gene: TRBV10-1
j_gene: TRBJ1-6
len: 14
abundance: .
d_gene: .
CDR3aa: CAKTGRTHNSPLHF

v_gene: TRBV5-6
j_gene: TRBJ1-2
len: 18
abundance: .
d_gene: .
CDR3aa: CASSSTRTDPYLNYGYTF

v_gene: TRBV4-1
j_gene: TRBJ1-1
len: 19
abundance: .
d_gene: .
CDR3aa: CASSQNAHGFGLGNTEAFF

v_gene: TRBV5-1
j_gene: TRBJ2-3
len: 16
abundance: .
d_gene: .
CDR3aa: CASSLEAGEGPDTQYF

v_gene: TRBV5-8
j_gene: TRBJ1-1
len: 16
abundance: .
d_gene: .
CDR3aa: CASSFEGFVQNTEAFF

v_gene: TRBV5-1
j_gene: TRBJ1-1
len: 14
abundance: .
d_gene: TRBD1
CDR3aa: CASSATGAFTEAFF

v_gene: TRBV7-9
j_gene: TRBJ2-5
len: 14
abundance: .
d_gene: .
CDR3aa: CASSLWGPQETQYF

v_gene: TRBV2
j_gene: TRBJ1-6
len: 14
abundance: .
d_gene: .
CDR3aa: CASTIRGGNSPLHF

v_gene: TRBV27
j_gene: TRBJ2-7
len: 14
abundance: .
d_gene: .
CDR3aa: CASSPGTGPYEQYF

v_gene: TRBV2
j_gene: TRBJ2-6
len: 16
abundance: .
d_gene: TRBD1
CDR3aa: CASIWTGKAGANVLTF

v_gene: TRBV27
j_gene: TRBJ2-7
len: 12
abundance: .
d_gene: .
CDR3aa: CASSPQGLEQYF

v_gene: TRBV7-9
j_gene: TRBJ2-4
len: 16
abundance: .
d_gene: .
CDR3aa: CASSLGSEVRGDIQYF

v_gene: TRBV6-5
j_gene: TRBJ2-1
len: 13
abundance: .
d_gene: TRBD1
CDR3aa: CASGETGSNEQFF

v_gene: TRBV11-2
j_gene: TRBJ2-3
len: 16
abundance: .
d_gene: TRBD2
CDR3aa: CASSDLGGGAPDTQYF

v_gene: TRBV5-5
j_gene: TRBJ1-4
len: 15
abundance: .
d_gene: TRBD1
CDR3aa: CASSLGGTGNEKLFF

v_gene: TRBV12-2
j_gene: TRBJ2-1
len: 15
abundance: .
d_gene: .
CDR3aa: CASRFPRGSYNEQFF